Listed below are T cell receptor beta chains from one sample, sequenced in a study of blood T cell repertoires in COVID-19. Sequencing was performed with immunoSEQ multiplex PCR; in TCRdb, only in-frame clones are kept and a portion is missing. The sample includes fewer than 150,000 clones, over 75% seen only once; the top ten take more than 7%. Input material: peripheral blood. The receptors here all came from an older woman who had recovered from COVID-19. CDR3s include the opening cysteine and the closing phenylalanine or tryptophan. Fields, in order: clone size, V gene, D gene, CDR3 length, J gene, CDR3 protein, CDR3 DNA. A D gene is named only where the DNA matches it firmly. Clone size is not always given. Where it is, it says once, few, many or a class for expanded clones.

.	TRBV7-9	TRBD2	15	TRBJ2-7	CASYPGLPKPYEQYF	TGTGCCAGTTACCCGGGACTACCTAAACCCTACGAGCAGTACTTC
.	TRBV6-2/TRBV6-3	TRBD1	14	TRBJ2-7	CASSDRGPSYEQYF	TGTGCCAGCAGTGACAGGGGGCCCTCCTACGAGCAGTACTTC
.	TRBV6-1	.	18	TRBJ2-2	CASSDIPDPGDYTGELFF	TGTGCCAGCAGTGATATCCCCGACCCGGGGGACTACACCGGGGAGCTGTTTTTT
.	TRBV5-1	TRBD2	16	TRBJ2-3	CASSLGLAAPTDTQYF	TGCGCCAGCAGCTTGGGGCTAGCGGCCCCCACAGATACGCAGTATTTT
.	TRBV6-5	.	13	TRBJ1-5	CASQPYPSQPQHF	TGTGCCAGCCAACCCTACCCGAGCCAGCCCCAGCATTTT
once	TRBV27	.	15	TRBJ1-1	CASSSKTQIWTEAFF	TGTGCCAGCAGTTCGAAGACACAGATTTGGACTGAAGCTTTCTTT
.	TRBV2	.	13	TRBJ2-5	CASSGRGQETQYF	TGTGCCAGCAGTGGTAGGGGCCAAGAGACCCAGTACTTC
.	TRBV6-2/TRBV6-3	.	13	TRBJ2-7	CASSYGGLYEQYF	TGTGCCAGCAGTTATGGGGGACTCTACGAGCAGTACTTC
.	TRBV2	TRBD1	13	TRBJ2-2	CASSTGADGELFF	TGTGCCAGCTCGACAGGGGCGGACGGGGAGCTGTTTTTT
.	TRBV7-9	.	14	TRBJ2-5	CASSLAGSGETQYF	TGTGCCAGCAGCTTAGCCGGGAGCGGGGAGACCCAGTACTTC
.	TRBV3-1/TRBV3-2	.	14	TRBJ2-5	CASSQYGSLETQYF	TGTGCCAGCAGCCAATACGGGAGCCTGGAGACCCAGTACTTC
.	TRBV6-1	.	14	TRBJ1-1	CASSDGQQHTEAFF	TGTGCCAGCAGTGATGGACAGCAGCACACTGAAGCTTTCTTT
.	TRBV5-8	.	15	TRBJ2-3	CASSSGLFSTDTQYF	TGTGCCAGCAGCTCGGGACTCTTTAGCACAGATACGCAGTATTTT
.	TRBV6-2/TRBV6-3	.	14	TRBJ2-2	CASSYSQGRGELFF	TGTGCCAGCAGTTACTCTCAGGGTCGCGGGGAGCTGTTTTTT
.	TRBV6-5	.	15	TRBJ2-2	CASREGTVPTGELFF	TGTGCCAGCAGGGAGGGGACAGTTCCCACCGGGGAGCTGTTTTTT
once	TRBV29-1	TRBD2	15	TRBJ2-3	CSVGGLAAATDTQYF	TGCAGCGTGGGGGGACTAGCGGCTGCCACAGATACGCAGTATTTT
.	TRBV9	.	14	TRBJ2-1	CASSVGTPYNEQFF	TGTGCCAGCAGCGTAGGGACTCCCTACAATGAGCAGTTCTTC
.	TRBV3-1/TRBV3-2	.	13	TRBJ1-1	CASSRSGSTEAFF	TGTGCCAGCAGCCGTAGTGGGAGCACTGAAGCTTTCTTT
.	TRBV7-3	TRBD1	14	TRBJ2-3	CASSLDRYTDTQYF	TGTGCCAGCAGCTTGGACAGGTACACAGATACGCAGTATTTT
.	TRBV7-2	.	15	TRBJ2-7	CASSLVGSAAYEQYF	TGTGCCAGCAGCTTAGTCGGTAGCGCTGCCTACGAGCAGTACTTC
.	TRBV20-1	.	10	TRBJ1-1	CSALASEAFF	TGCAGTGCCCTAGCGTCGGAGGCTTTCTTT
.	TRBV11-2	.	13	TRBJ2-5	CASNGGLWETQYF	TGTGCCAGCAACGGGGGGCTATGGGAGACCCAGTACTTC